This T cell receptor (beta chain) was sequenced for a study of shared T cell receptors in the human thymus (dated by TCRdb to about 2021). For the wider study: The study examined how self-reactive, shared T-cell receptor alpha chains are generated in the human thymus.

The CDR3 measures 21 amino acids from cysteine to phenylalanine. Kept here is only the CDR3 DNA, which spans 63 bases and is read in frame from base 1. V is pruned by 1 base and J by 2 bases, leaving 19 bases of the junction without a gene match. Reading the germline V gene gives CDR1 SGHVS and CDR2 FNYEAQ. Concerning this clone: The target of this receptor is not known. Base qualities were left out, and no much larger clone turns up one base away.

Library creation used the immunoSEQ multiplex PCR assay. What TCRdb holds here is the immuneACCESS table cut down to in-frame rearrangements. Part of the clones is not present; checked against another copy, under half of the missing clones reflect an unresolved V gene, and the others are unexplained. Here the sample has roughly 710,000 clones; roughly 85% occur a single time. The ten largest clones represent about 0.0098% of the sample. These same records also appear under a second study, on human thymus T cells. Reported in the second study: Donors were immunologically healthy infants undergoing open corrective cardiac surgery for congenital heart defects in Finland. The thymus tissue came from surgical resects taken out during corrective cardiac surgery. Both the thymic and the peripheral blood repertoires appeared to show biased V and J gene segment usage. Highly overlapping thymic TCR repertoires among unrelated individuals were reported in the related research. The study characterized TCR alpha and beta repertoires from fewer than ten infant thymus samples and a few related peripheral blood samples. The infant donors were about 7 to 250 days old, and the cohort included over five males and two females. After being mechanically released from the tissue, thymocytes were kept at -70 degrees C in pellets of 10-30 million cells. A QIAsymphony instrument was used to extract genomic DNA from frozen cell pellets. The immunoSEQ multiplex PCR assay was used to amplify the TCRB and TCRAD loci from a standardized amount of quality-controlled genomic DNA. Amplicons spanned the V(D)J region at a length sufficient to cover the CDR3 and identify V and J genes. Amplicon sequencing was performed on an Illumina platform through the commercial immunoSEQ service. Corrections for primer bias and sequencing errors followed previously described methods, while TCRAD and TCRB definitions were based on the IMGT database. Analysis of the repertoires was done with immunoSEQ Analyzer 3.0 and VDJTools and included basic statistics, V/J segment usage, diversity estimates, rarefaction and pairwise overlap. To estimate diversity, the Chao1, ChaoE, Efron-Thisted, Shannon and inverse Simpson indices were applied, and diversity was also estimated on datasets down-sampled to the smallest sample. Repertoire overlap used strict matching of CDR3 nucleotide sequence, V gene and J gene, with Jaccard-based multidimensional scaling clustering. On average, roughly 850,000 unique TCRB clonotypes were obtained from thymus samples, compared with around 78,000 from blood samples.

The sequence links TRBV7-6 to TRBJ2-2; 7 central bases correspond to TRBD2. The clonotype comes from a girl less than two years old with a congenital heart defect. Donor details come from another sample of the same person, matched by shared clones. Sequencing was done on a sample of thymocytes. The CDR3 reads CASSLVGVSASGLTNTGELFF. The bases are TGTGCCAGCAGCTTAGTAGGGGTTTCGGCTAGCGGACTAACTAACACCGGGGAGCTGTTTTTT.